A single sample is the source of the 32 T cell receptor beta chains below, sequenced in a study of T cell responses to AZD1222 COVID-19 vaccine. TCRdb keeps only in-frame clones here, not all; method: immunoSEQ multiplex PCR. The table has about 94,000 clones, over 75% seen once; the top ten hold 10% to 15%. The material sequenced was peripheral blood, taken on day 0 of AZD1222 vaccination. The receptor source for this set is an adult in good health.

This chain connects TRBV20-1 to TRBJ2-7; 9 nucleotides align to TRBD1. This CDR3 has 11 amino acids. Per germline, CDR1 DFQATT and CDR2 SNEGSKA (reference sequence). The V and J ends lost 5 bases and 5 bases, in that order; junction bases with no gene match: 1. Written as DNA, the CDR3 is TGCAGTGCTGGGACAGGGAACGAGCAGTACTTC. Translation gives CSAGTGNEQYF.

V and J are TRBV6-5 and TRBJ1-2; maybe TRBD1 (5 bases). This CDR3 has 15 residues. CDR1 is MNHEY, CDR2 SVGAGI, per germline. With 5 bases removed from V and 4 bases from J, the gap between germline ends came to 17 bases. This CDR3 is CASSIAAQGFYGYTF. Written as DNA, the CDR3 is TGTGCCAGCAGTATCGCTGCGCAGGGATTCTATGGCTACACCTTC.

The gene calls are TRBV5-6 and TRBJ2-7; 9 bases align to TRBD1. J lost 4 bases, V lost 4 bases, and 6 bases had no gene match. The CDR3 is 14 residues long. Germline loops: CDR1 SGHDT, CDR2 YYEEEE. The CDR3 loop reads CASSRTGGGYEQYF. CDR3 bases: TGTGCCAGCAGCCGTACAGGGGGCGGGTACGAGCAGTACTTC.

The V gene is TRBV9, the J gene TRBJ1-2; D is possibly TRBD1 (5 bases). There are 13 residues in the CDR3. The germline V gene encodes CDR1 SGDLS and CDR2 YYNGEE. The V end was cut by 2 bases, the J end by 8 bases, with 13 bases between. CDR3: CASSVTEGRGYTF. The CDR3 DNA sequence: TGTGCCAGCAGCGTTACGGAGGGGCGGGGCTACACCTTC.

This chain links TRBV19 with TRBJ2-2; 10 nucleotides agree with TRBD1. CDR1 and CDR2 (germline): LNHDA, SQIVND (reference sequence). J gave up 1 base and V 3 bases, and 2 bases lay outside the gene matches. CDR3 length equals 16 residues. The CDR3 sequence: CASSIGTGENTGELFF. Here the CDR3 DNA reads TGTGCCAGTAGTATCGGGACAGGGGAGAACACCGGGGAGCTGTTTTTT.

This chain connects TRBV3-1 (or the pseudogene TRBV3-2) to TRBJ2-7, with D possibly TRBD2 on 7 matching bases. With 2 bases removed from V and 5 bases from J, the gap between germline ends came to 16 bases. Per germline, CDR1 LGHDT and CDR2 YNNKEL (reference sequence). This CDR3 is built from 15 residues. In nucleotides, the CDR3 is TGTGCCAGCAGCCAAAGGGGGGGGCTCTCTCACGAGCAGTACTTC. Translating gives CASSQRGGLSHEQYF.

The J gene is TRBJ1-5, the V gene TRBV2; 7 bases map to TRBD1. Germline trimming cut 7 bases from V and 1 base from J; bases unmatched to any gene: 7. Germline CDR1 and CDR2: SNHLY and FYNNEI. CDR3 size: 15 residues. CDR3 sequence (DNA): TGTGCCAGCACCCGACAGGGAAGGAGCAATCAGCCCCAGCATTTT. Amino acid sequence: CASTRQGRSNQPQHF.

The rearrangement joins TRBV7-3 to TRBJ2-3; 7 bases fit TRBD1. Germline CDR1 is SGHTA and CDR2 is FQGTGA. V lost 2 bases and J lost 3; bases outside the gene matches: 17. This CDR3 is 19 amino acids long. This chain's CDR3 is CASSLLGLAGQVTTDTQYF. The CDR3 DNA sequence: TGTGCCAGCAGCTTACTAGGATTGGCCGGACAGGTTACTACAGATACGCAGTATTTT. The full variable domain, its missing parts supplied by reference TRBV7-3 and TRBJ2-3, is GAGVSQTPSNKVTEKGKYVELRCDPISGHTALYWYRQSLGQGPEFLIYFQGTGAADDSGLPNDRFFAVRPEGSVSTLKIQRTERGDSAVYLCASSLLGLAGQVTTDTQYFGPGTRLTVL.

The chain recombines TRBV28 with TRBJ2-1; D perhaps matches TRBD1 (6 bases). Trimming shortened V by 6 bases and J by 4 bases, and 16 bases separated the two germline ends. This CDR3 contains 15 residues. Germline V gene sequence: CDR1 MDHEN, CDR2 SYDVKM. This CDR3 is CASSPDRRDYNEQFF. The CDR3, as DNA: TGTGCCAGCAGCCCTGACAGGAGAGATTACAATGAGCAGTTCTTC.

The chain joins TRBV7-3 to TRBJ2-6; TRBD1 agrees at 7 bases. V was pared by 5 bases and J by 2 bases, with 3 bases of the junction left unmatched. This CDR3 comprises 15 residues. Germline lookup yields CDR1 SGHTA and CDR2 FQGTGA. The CDR3 is CASSKGGAGANVLTF. CDR3 DNA: TGTGCCAGCAGCAAAGGGGGCGCTGGGGCCAACGTCCTGACTTTC.

J is TRBJ2-3 and V is TRBV18; D possibly corresponds to TRBD1 (6 bases). V was clipped by 0 bases and J by 8 bases, with 12 bases between them. Germline V lookup: CDR1 KGHSH, CDR2 LQKENI. This CDR3 comprises 14 residues. CDR3 in DNA: TGTGCCAGCTCACCACCGCTACAGGGCGGTACGCAGTATTTT. Protein: CASSPPLQGGTQYF.

The chain uses TRBV14 and TRBJ2-3, with 7 nucleotides matching TRBD2. Per the germline V gene, CDR1 is SGHDN and CDR2 is FVKESK. Unmatched junction bases numbered 4, after V lost 4 bases and J lost 3 bases. CDR3 size: 14 residues. The DNA for the CDR3 is TGTGCCAGCAGCCCAGCGGGGTTGACAGATACGCAGTATTTT. Translated: CASSPAGLTDTQYF.

The J gene is TRBJ2-3, the V gene TRBV7-3, with a possible D match to TRBD2 (6 bases). Germline V gene sequence: CDR1 SGHTA, CDR2 FQGTGA. V was clipped by 0 bases and J by 5 bases, with 9 bases between them. The CDR3 extends over 14 amino acids. CDR3 nucleotides: TGTGCCAGCAGCTTAACCGGGGGAGAAGATACGCAGTATTTT. This encodes CASSLTGGEDTQYF.

This clone was seen a handful of times. The CDR3 bases are TGCAGTGCTAGTCGTCCCCCGTCCTACGAGCAGTACTTC. This translates into CSASRPPSYEQYF. The rearrangement uses TRBV20-1 and TRBJ2-7, with no clear D. The CDR3 totals 13 residues. Trimming took 3 bases from V and 1 from J, leaving 10 bases between them. Germline lookup yields CDR1 DFQATT and CDR2 SNEGSKA (reference sequence).

V is TRBV18 and J is TRBJ1-2, with D possibly TRBD1 on 5 matching bases. CDR1 and CDR2 from the germline V gene are KGHSH and LQKENI. V dropped 3 bases and J dropped 5 bases, with 10 bases sitting between them. CDR3 length equals 13 residues. The CDR3 sequence is CASSPGQVYGYTF. In DNA form, the CDR3 reads TGTGCCAGCTCACCCGGACAAGTTTATGGCTACACCTTC.

V is TRBV5-1 and J is TRBJ2-1; 7 bases are shared with TRBD1. Trimming removed 0 bases from V and 0 bases from J; junction bases left unmatched: 12. CDR3 size: 19 residues. Germline lookup yields CDR1 SGHRS and CDR2 YFSETQ. The CDR3 region is CASSLDLENAGGSYNEQFF. In DNA, the CDR3 is TGCGCCAGCAGCTTGGATTTAGAGAACGCAGGGGGCTCCTACAATGAGCAGTTCTTC.

The chain uses TRBV18 and TRBJ2-5; D gene unclear. Germline V lookup: CDR1 KGHSH, CDR2 LQKENI. Trimming stripped 3 bases from V and 2 bases from J, with 16 bases between. The CDR3 covers 16 residues. CDR3 DNA sequence: TGTGCCAGCTCACCCATACCCTGGCAGGTGCAAGAGACCCAGTACTTC. It yields the protein CASSPIPWQVQETQYF.

The chain carries TRBV7-2 and TRBJ1-1; possibly TRBD1 for D (5 bases). The V gene lost 1 base and the J gene lost 3 bases, with 9 bases spanning the gap. There are 14 residues in the CDR3. From germline, CDR1 is SGHTA and CDR2 FQGNSA. This CDR3 is CASSLGGADTEAFF. CDR3 coding DNA: TGTGCCAGCAGCTTAGGCGGGGCGGACACTGAAGCTTTCTTT.

In DNA form, the CDR3 reads TGTGCCAGCAGTCCAAACTATATCGATAATACAGGGGGACACACTGAAGCTTTCTTT. It specifies CASSPNYIDNTGGHTEAFF. The chain couples TRBV6-6 to TRBJ1-1; 8 nucleotides line up with TRBD1. CDR1 and CDR2 from the germline V gene are MNHNY and SVGAGI (reference sequence). Trimming removed 5 bases from V and 3 bases from J; junction bases left unmatched: 20. The CDR3 length is 19 residues.

The chain joins TRBV27 to TRBJ2-1; D tentatively fits TRBD1 or TRBD2 (5 bases each). This CDR3 has 14 amino acids. Germline CDR1 MNHEY, CDR2 SMNVEV (reference sequence). V was clipped by 5 bases and J by 10 bases, with 18 bases between them. The CDR3 DNA follows: TGTGCCAGCAGTGGGACGCCCGTTATAGGAGAGCAGTTCTTC. It yields the protein CASSGTPVIGEQFF.

The V and J genes are TRBV6-5 and TRBJ1-2; 8 nucleotides align to TRBD1. The V gene end was trimmed by 4 bases and the J gene end by 6 bases; junction bases not matched to a gene: 10. Germline assignment: CDR1 MNHEY and CDR2 SVGAGI. The CDR3 spans 15 residues. The CDR3: CASSSMDRVGDGYTF. The DNA of the CDR3 is TGTGCCAGCAGTTCGATGGACAGGGTGGGCGATGGCTACACCTTC.

Here the CDR3 DNA reads TGTGCCAGCAGCTTCGAGGGAGATCGTTATGGCTACACCTTC. Translating it yields CASSFEGDRYGYTF. This sequence joins TRBV5-4 and TRBJ1-2; D ambiguous. Trimming took off 2 bases at V and 5 bases at J, with 13 bases between the two ends. The CDR3 has 14 residues. From germline, CDR1 is SGHNT and CDR2 YYREEE (reference sequence).

The chain is built from TRBV7-9 and TRBJ1-5; possible D gene TRBD1, 5 bases. Deletions cut 6 bases from V and 9 bases from J, with 21 bases between. The CDR3 runs to 15 residues. Germline loops: CDR1 SEHNR, CDR2 FQNEAQ (reference sequence). The DNA of the CDR3 is TGTGCCAGCAGTGAGGACGGTGGGGGAAGCAGGCCCCAGCATTTT. Translation gives CASSEDGGGSRPQHF. Supplemented by reference TRBV7-9 and TRBJ1-5, the full variable domain reads DTGVSQNPRHKITKRGQNVTFRCDPISEHNRLYWYRQTLGQGPEFLTYFQNEAQLEKSRLLSDRFSAERPKGSFSTLEIQRTEQGDSAMYLCASSEDGGGSRPQHFGDGTRLSIL.

The chain couples TRBV18 to TRBJ1-1; no clear D gene. The ends were cut back, 3 bases at V and 4 bases at J, with 12 bases in the middle. The CDR3 has 14 residues. The germline V gene has CDR1 KGHSH and CDR2 LQKENI. CDR3 nucleotide sequence: TGTGCCAGCTCACCTACTTCGGCTGTCACTGAAGCTTTCTTT. The encoded protein is CASSPTSAVTEAFF.

This chain links TRBV5-1 with TRBJ2-3, with TRBD2 matching 9 bases. The junction had 4 bases not matched to a gene; V was cut back by 1 base and J by 1 base. Germline CDR1 is SGHRS and CDR2 is YFSETQ. CDR3 length: 16 amino acids. The DNA of the CDR3 is TGCGCCAGCAGCTTGAGCCTAGCGGGGCGCACAGATACGCAGTATTTT. As protein: CASSLSLAGRTDTQYF.

This clone was detected once. The CDR3 nucleotides read TGCGCCAGCAGTCAATCCCCAGGGAGCTACGAGCAGTACTTC. This sequence encodes CASSQSPGSYEQYF. V is TRBV23-1 and J is TRBJ2-7; possibly TRBD1 or TRBD2 for D (5 bases each). TRBV23-1 is annotated as an ORF whose role is uncertain. The CDR3 covers 14 residues. V lost 0 bases and J 3 bases, leaving 9 bases between the germline ends.

This chain uses TRBV12-3 or TRBV12-4 with TRBJ2-7; no firm D call. CDR3 length: 13 residues. Trimming took off 1 base at V and 2 bases at J, with 6 bases between the two ends. The CDR3 here is CASSLGPPYEQYF. The DNA for the CDR3 is TGTGCCAGCAGTTTAGGACCTCCCTACGAGCAGTACTTC.

The chain couples TRBV7-2 to TRBJ2-1, with D tentatively TRBD1 or TRBD2 (5 bases each). This CDR3 region has 13 residues. V was cut by 4 bases and J by 6 bases, with 10 bases left in between. The V gene's germline CDR1 is SGHTA and CDR2 FQGNSA. As DNA, the CDR3 is TGTGCCAGCAGCTCGGGACGGGTCAATGAGCAGTTCTTC. Translated: CASSSGRVNEQFF.

The sample holds a few counts of this clone. The rearrangement joins TRBV19 to TRBJ2-7; 14 bases are shared with TRBD2. CDR3 length equals 14 residues. Per germline, CDR1 LNHDA and CDR2 SQIVND (reference sequence). The ends lost 5 bases at V and 6 bases at J; junction bases unmatched: 3. The CDR3 loop reads CASSGLAGGAEQYF. The CDR3, as DNA: TGTGCCAGTAGTGGACTAGCGGGGGGTGCCGAGCAGTACTTC. Drawing the rest from reference TRBV19 and TRBJ2-7, the complete variable domain is DGGITQSPKYLFRKEGQNVTLSCEQNLNHDAMYWYRQDPGQGLRLIYYSQIVNDFQKGDIAEGYSVSREKKESFPLTVTSAQKNPTAFYLCASSGLAGGAEQYFGPGTRLTVT.

The gene calls are TRBV11-2 and TRBJ2-3; 9 bases agree with TRBD1. The length of the CDR3 is 19 residues. The J segment lost 8 bases and the V segment lost 5 bases, leaving 23 bases of the junction unmatched. CDR1 is SGHAT, CDR2 FQNNGV, per germline. CDR3 DNA: TGTGCCAGCAGCCCGGGGAGGACAGGGGCCGCCGTTGACACATTTACGCAGTATTTT. Protein sequence: CASSPGRTGAAVDTFTQYF.

V is TRBV2 and J is TRBJ1-4, with 10 bases that match TRBD1. Germline V gives CDR1 SNHLY, CDR2 FYNNEI. V was clipped by 1 base and J by 5 bases; unmatched bases: 4. CDR3 length equals 16 residues. CDR3 DNA sequence: TGTGCCAGCAGTGAAGGTTTGGGACAGGGGAATGAAAAACTGTTTTTT. Protein sequence: CASSEGLGQGNEKLFF.

The rearrangement uses TRBV12-3 or TRBV12-4 and TRBJ1-2; 7 bases are shared with TRBD1. V gave up 4 bases and J gave up 2 bases; unmatched junction bases: 1. This CDR3 is built from 13 residues. CDR3 sequence: CASSSTGNYGYTF. The DNA of the CDR3 is TGTGCCAGCAGTTCGACAGGGAACTATGGCTACACCTTC.